The 15 T cell receptor beta chains listed next were all sequenced from one sample in a study of metastatic and nonmetastatic thyroid tumors (dated by TCRdb to about 2020). The protocol used for the library was PCR. Sequencer: Illumina HiSeq 4000. TCRdb applied fastp at Q25 and MiXCR to the public reads, then kept only in-frame beta chains. The sample table holds over 50,000 clones, of which 25% to 30% were seen once. The leading ten clones occupy approximately 15% of the sample. None of the patients had been given any treatment before thyroid surgery. The source material was blood. Receptors were obtained from a female donor with papillary thyroid cancer or a benign thyroid nodule (not recorded which). Some clones in this sample may be carry-over from other donors' samples.

This clone appeared many times. The chain couples TRBV10-2 to TRBJ2-5; TRBD1 agrees at 9 bases. Trimming removed 2 bases from V and 2 bases from J; junction bases left unmatched: 3. The CDR3 has 15 amino acids. Germline lookup yields CDR1 WSHSY and CDR2 SAAADI. The CDR3 DNA sequence: TGCGCCAGCAGTGAGCCGGGGACAGGGCAAGAGACCCAGTACTTC. This sequence encodes CASSEPGTGQETQYF.

The rearrangement links TRBV5-1 to TRBJ2-1; D may be TRBD1 or TRBD2 (6 bases each). The CDR3 length is 18 residues. Trimming cost V 3 bases and J 5 bases, with 24 bases left between them. CDR1 SGHRS and CDR2 YFSETQ come from the germline V gene. In nucleotides, the CDR3 is TGCGCCAGCAGCTGGGCCCCAGGGGACTCCAAGCGGGACAATGAGCAGTTCTTC. The encoded protein is CASSWAPGDSKRDNEQFF.

The chain recombines TRBV6-9 with TRBJ2-5; D is uncertain. CDR1 is MNHGY and CDR2 is SVAAGI in the germline V gene. V was cut by 3 bases and J by 11 bases, with 10 bases left in between. CDR3 length equals 11 residues. The CDR3 sequence is CASSYQQEQYF. The CDR3 nucleotides read TGTGCCAGCAGTTACCAGCAGGAACAGTACTTC.

The chain links TRBV5-1 to TRBJ1-6; unclear D gene. The germline V and J ends were trimmed by 4 bases and 0 bases, with 8 bases remaining between them. Germline CDR1 SGHRS, CDR2 YFSETQ. The CDR3 has 15 residues. In DNA form, the CDR3 reads TGCGCCAGCAGCAGGGAGAGCTCCTATAATTCACCCCTCCACTTT. This translates into CASSRESSYNSPLHF.

This clone counts as large (0.1 to 1%). The rearrangement links TRBV6-2 or TRBV6-3 to TRBJ2-7; 8 bases fit TRBD2. The CDR3 is 14 amino acids. Per germline, CDR1 MNHEY and CDR2 SVGEGT. Unmatched junction bases numbered 0, after V lost 2 bases and J lost 0 bases. The CDR3 loop reads CASSYGTSSYEQYF. The CDR3 DNA reads TGTGCCAGCAGTTACGGGACTAGCTCCTACGAGCAGTACTTC.

This clone came up a few times. The rearrangement uses TRBV28 and TRBJ1-5, with a tentative D call TRBD1 (5 bases). There are 15 residues in the CDR3. Germline CDR1 is MDHEN and CDR2 is SYDVKM. V was cut by 8 bases and J by 3 bases, with 17 bases left in between. DNA of the CDR3: TGTGCCAGCCTACCCATCCGGGGCCACAATCAGCCCCAGCATTTT. Its protein is CASLPIRGHNQPQHF.

Comments on this clone: An end of the junction differs from the germline gene, which may be a read error. Other DNA sequences in the same sample also yield this CDR3. The gene calls are TRBV9 and TRBJ2-3; D ambiguous. The CDR3 runs to 16 residues. Germline values: CDR1 SGDLS, CDR2 YYNGEE. The DNA for the CDR3 is TGTGCCAGCAGCCCCCAGGTTCCACTACCTACAGATACGCAGTACTTT. Amino acids: CASSPQVPLPTDTQYF.

This chain links TRBV5-4 with TRBJ1-2; D not certain. V was pared by 4 bases and J by 1 base, with 11 bases between. Per germline, CDR1 SGHNT and CDR2 YYREEE (reference sequence). CDR3 length equals 14 residues. The CDR3 DNA sequence: TGTGCCAGCAGCCTGCAGGAGATTAACTATGGCTACACCTTC. Its translation is CASSLQEINYGYTF.

Only one count was recorded for this clone. The rearrangement links TRBV4-1 to TRBJ2-6; a weak D match, TRBD1 (5 bases). The germline V gene encodes CDR1 MGHRA and CDR2 YSYEKL. This CDR3 is built from 18 residues. The ends were cut back, 0 bases at V and 16 bases at J, with 28 bases in the middle. CDR3 bases: TGCGCCAGCAGCCAAGATAGGTGGCTGGGGCTATCCTTTGTTGTTCTGACTTTC. Protein: CASSQDRWLGLSFVVLTF.

In its sample, this clone was seen once. An end of the junction does not agree with germline; a read error may underlie this. This chain connects TRBV7-8 to TRBJ2-2, with D possibly being TRBD2 (7 bases). Germline CDR1 and CDR2: SGHVS and FQNEAQ. CDR3 length: 16 amino acids. Here the CDR3 DNA reads TGTGCCAGCCCCATCAGTAGGTGGGACTACCCCAGGGGAGCTGTTTTT. Encoded protein: CASPISRWDYPRGAVF. The full variable domain, completed using reference TRBV7-8 and TRBJ2-2, is GAGVSQSPRYKVAKRGQDVALRCDPISGHVSLFWYQQALGQGPEFLTYFQNEAQLDKSGLPSDRFFAERPEGSVSTLKIQRTQQEDSAVYLCASPISRWDYPRGAVFGEGSRLTVL.

This clone was seen only a few times. This CDR3 is also generated by other DNA sequences in the sample. The rearrangement links TRBV12-3 or TRBV12-4 to TRBJ1-6; D is unclear. The CDR3 is 15 residues long. The V gene lost 1 base and the J gene lost 10 bases, with 14 bases spanning the gap. CDR3 protein: CASSLEGGSVSPLHF. The CDR3 DNA follows: TGTGCCAGCAGTTTAGAGGGTGGAAGTGTCTCACCCCTCCACTTT.

The V and J genes are TRBV3-1 and TRBJ1-2; D is uncertain. Trimming removed 4 bases from V and 4 bases from J, with 16 bases in between. The CDR3 runs 15 residues. Germline lookup yields CDR1 LGHDT and CDR2 YNNKEL (reference sequence). This CDR3 reads CASSRPGVNVYGYTF. The CDR3, as DNA: TGTGCCAGCAGCCGACCAGGAGTGAACGTCTATGGCTACACCTTC.

This clone has ten or more counts. The chain employs TRBV30 and TRBJ1-5, with 8 positions matching TRBD1. Germline trimming cut 3 bases from V and 6 bases from J; bases unmatched to any gene: 10. Germline values: CDR1 GTSNPN, CDR2 SVGIG (reference sequence). CDR3 length: 15 residues. The CDR3 DNA reads TGTGCCTGGAGCGACGCGGACAGGGAGCGTCAGCCCCAGCATTTT. Its translation: CAWSDADRERQPQHF. Full variable domain (remainder filled in from reference TRBV30 and TRBJ1-5): SQTIHQWPATLVQPVGSPLSLECTVEGTSNPNLYWYRQAAGRGLQLLFYSVGIGQISSEVPQNLSASRPQDRQFILSSKKLLLSDSGFYLCAWSDADRERQPQHFGDGTRLSIL.

There are many counts of this clone. The chain uses TRBV4-3 and TRBJ1-2; no clear D gene. The CDR3 sequence is 12 residues long. Germline V gene lookup returns CDR1 LGHNA and CDR2 YSLEER. V was pared by 2 bases and J by 7 bases, with 8 bases between. The CDR3 nucleotides read TGCGCCAGCAGCCAATACAGCGGTGGCTACACCTTC. Residues: CASSQYSGGYTF.

The V and J genes are TRBV11-2 and TRBJ2-7; 8 bases align to TRBD2. V lost 3 bases to trimming and J lost 2 bases; unmatched junction nucleotides: 3. Looked up from germline, CDR1 is SGHAT and CDR2 is FQNNGV. CDR3 length equals 14 residues. The CDR3 DNA sequence: TGTGCCAGCAGCTTGGGACTAGTAGCCTACGAGCAGTACTTC. It translates to CASSLGLVAYEQYF.